This record covers a single TCR beta chain. The length of the CDR3 is 14 residues. Germline V gene sequence: CDR1 SNHLY, CDR2 FYNNEI. The junction had 4 bases not matched to a gene; V was cut back by 7 bases and J by 2 bases. This specimen comes from a study of control samples from healthy donors and cancer patients. Measured with immunoSEQ multiplex PCR; TCRdb has only the in-frame clones, and not every one. The top ten clones hold around 3% of a sample with 80,000 to 100,000 clones, roughly 89% of them seen once. The J gene is TRBJ1-1, the V gene TRBV2; 10 nucleotides align to TRBD1. This clonotype originated in a human donor in good health. The donor label of this sample is uncertain. The source material was blood. The CDR3 loop reads CASTKTGGNTEAFF. DNA of the CDR3: TGTGCCAGCACGAAGACAGGGGGCAACACTGAAGCTTTCTTT.